The T cell receptor beta chain described here comes from a study of blood T cell repertoires in COVID-19. Study information: Samples representing acute and convalescent COVID-19 were sourced from the United States, Italy and Spain. The analysed material was cDNA or gDNA that came from T cells, B-cell-depleted T cells, or PBMCs.

Per the original methods: The authors estimated nucleated cell counts from reference gene primer amplification. Libraries were prepared by immunoSEQ multiplex PCR; TCRdb keeps only in-frame clonotypes and omits some of them. D and trimming were read from the DNA, whereas the V and J calls and clone size are those reported in that table. The data show over 150,000 clones, with more than 75% seen just once and around 4.8% held by the top ten. Those enrolled in Seattle joined during active infection and were followed longitudinally afterward. The CDR3 is 13 amino acids. In germline, CDR1 is MDHEN, CDR2 SYDVKM. The V and J ends lost 11 bases and 5 bases, in that order; junction bases with no gene match: 9.

The TCR originated in a young man with COVID-19, enrolled during active disease. This chain connects TRBV28 to TRBJ2-1, with 7 bases aligning to TRBD2. Sequenced sample: peripheral blood. The chain's CDR3 is CAGRALADNEQFF. For the CDR3, the DNA is TGTGCCGGACGAGCTCTAGCGGACAATGAGCAGTTCTTC.